The 32 T cell receptor beta chains presented below share a single source sample, sequenced in a study of blood T cell repertoires in COVID-19. The repertoire was sequenced with immunoSEQ multiplex PCR; TCRdb's copy has only in-frame clones and lacks some. In the table there are about 14,000 clones, roughly 72% of which are singletons. The sequenced material came from peripheral blood. These receptors were obtained from a man aged 70 or older with acute or convalescent COVID-19.

The CDR3: CASSTGETQYF. The CDR3 bases are TGCGCCAGCAGTACAGGAGAGACCCAGTACTTC. The rearrangement joins TRBV10-1 to TRBJ2-5; D may be TRBD1 (5 bases). CDR1 is WNHNN, CDR2 SYGVQD, per germline (reference sequence). Trimming left V 5 bases short and J 4 bases short, with 5 bases between. The CDR3 runs 11 residues.

This clone was observed a single time. The rearrangement joins TRBV6-5 to TRBJ1-3, with D possibly matching TRBD1 (5 bases). There are 13 residues in the CDR3. Trimming stripped 6 bases from V and 4 bases from J, with 10 bases between. Germline assignment: CDR1 MNHEY and CDR2 SVGAGI. DNA of the CDR3: TGTGCCAGCAGGCAGGGCTTGGGAAACACCATATATTTT. This sequence encodes CASRQGLGNTIYF.

The chain combines TRBV11-3 with TRBJ2-3, with unresolved D. Germline V CDR1 and CDR2: SGHNT, YENEEA. Trimming took off 1 base at V and 1 base at J, with 9 bases between the two ends. The CDR3 is 15 amino acids. CDR3 residues: CASSLGASGTDTQYF. DNA for the CDR3: TGTGCCAGCAGCTTAGGGGCGTCGGGCACAGATACGCAGTATTTT. The full variable domain, in which reference TRBV11-3 and TRBJ2-3 provide the parts outside the CDR3, is EAGVVQSPRYKIIEKKQPVAFWCNPISGHNTLYWYLQNLGQGPELLIRYENEEAVDDSQLPKDRFSAERLKGVDSTLKIQPAELGDSAVYLCASSLGASGTDTQYFGPGTRLTVL.

The CDR3 is CASSVPGQNSPLHF. The CDR3 DNA follows: TGTGCCAGCAGCGTGCCAGGGCAAAATTCACCCCTCCACTTT. This rearrangement joins TRBV11-3 to TRBJ1-6, with a tentative D call TRBD1 (5 bases). This CDR3 is 14 amino acids long. The V end lost 5 bases, the J end lost 7 bases, and 12 bases lay between the germline ends. Germline V CDR1 and CDR2: SGHNT, YENEEA.

The chain joins TRBV7-3 to TRBJ2-3; 12 bases match TRBD2. CDR3 length: 16 residues. V lost 5 bases to trimming and J lost 6 bases; unmatched junction nucleotides: 9. CDR1 and CDR2 from the germline V gene are SGHTA and FQGTGA. The CDR3 region has the DNA TGTGCCAGCAGCCCGGCACTAGCGGGAGGCCCCGATACGCAGTATTTT. Encoded protein: CASSPALAGGPDTQYF. The full variable domain, its missing parts supplied by reference TRBV7-3 and TRBJ2-3, is GAGVSQTPSNKVTEKGKYVELRCDPISGHTALYWYRQSLGQGPEFLIYFQGTGAADDSGLPNDRFFAVRPEGSVSTLKIQRTERGDSAVYLCASSPALAGGPDTQYFGPGTRLTVL.

J is TRBJ1-1 and V is TRBV3-1 (or the pseudogene TRBV3-2), with D perhaps matching TRBD1 (6 bases). Germline-derived CDR1 and CDR2 are LGHDT and YNNKEL (reference sequence). This CDR3 is 14 amino acids long. V shed 3 bases and J shed 0 bases, with 8 bases lying between them. The CDR3 region is CASSHGQLNTEAFF. CDR3 nucleotide sequence: TGTGCCAGCAGCCACGGACAGCTGAACACTGAAGCTTTCTTT.

This chain links TRBV5-6 with TRBJ2-7; D is unresolved. Germline V gene data show CDR1 as SGHDT and CDR2 as YYEEEE. The CDR3 consists of 16 residues. Trimming shortened V by 4 bases and J by 5 bases, and 22 bases separated the two germline ends. For the CDR3, the DNA is TGTGCCAGCAGCCCTACCCGCAGGCCGACACTCCACGAGCAGTACTTC. This sequence encodes CASSPTRRPTLHEQYF.

This clone is a singleton in its sample. The J gene is TRBJ1-1, the V gene TRBV28; a weak D match, TRBD1 (5 bases). The CDR3 length is 15 residues. Trimming stripped 6 bases from V and 3 bases from J, with 17 bases between. CDR1 is MDHEN and CDR2 is SYDVKM in the germline V gene. The CDR3 loop is CASRKMRGGDTEAFF. As DNA, the CDR3 is TGTGCCAGCAGAAAGATGAGGGGAGGGGACACTGAAGCTTTCTTT.

DNA of the CDR3: TGCGCCAGCAGCCCTAGCGGGAGGACCTACGAGCAGTACTTC. Translated: CASSPSGRTYEQYF. This chain connects TRBV5-1 to TRBJ2-7; TRBD2 matches at 11 bases. The V gene end was trimmed by 4 bases and the J gene end by 2 bases; junction bases not matched to a gene: 2. CDR1 and CDR2 (germline): SGHRS, YFSETQ. The CDR3 is made up of 14 amino acids.

This chain joins TRBV19 and TRBJ1-2, with D unclear. Trimming left V 6 bases short and J 3 bases short, with 8 bases between. Germline-derived CDR1 and CDR2 are LNHDA and SQIVND (reference sequence). The CDR3 contains 12 residues. CDR3 region: CASRIGYYGYTF. CDR3 bases: TGTGCCAGTAGAATCGGGTACTATGGCTACACCTTC.

The chain is built from TRBV6-5 and TRBJ1-5; 7 bases are shared with TRBD1. The germline gives CDR1 MNHEY, CDR2 SVGAGI. The CDR3 extends over 15 amino acids. V was pared by 6 bases and J by 1 base, with 6 bases of the junction left unmatched. This CDR3 reads CASRSDRESNQPQHF. The CDR3 DNA follows: TGTGCCAGCAGGAGCGACAGGGAAAGCAATCAGCCCCAGCATTTT.

V is TRBV4-1 and J is TRBJ1-6, with D unresolved. Germline loops: CDR1 MGHRA, CDR2 YSYEKL. Trimming pared 0 bases from V and 0 bases from J, leaving 9 bases between. The CDR3 runs to 17 residues. DNA for the CDR3: TGCGCCAGCAGCCAAGATACGCAGGACTCCTATAATTCACCCCTCCACTTT. It yields the protein CASSQDTQDSYNSPLHF.

The sample holds a few counts of this clone. The chain combines TRBV10-3 with TRBJ1-1, with 7 nucleotides matching TRBD1. V shed 5 bases and J 4 bases; nucleotides not matched to a gene: 4. Per the germline V gene, CDR1 is ENHRY and CDR2 is SYGVKD. This CDR3 has 13 residues. This chain's CDR3 is CAISSRGSTEAFF. As DNA, the CDR3 is TGTGCCATCAGTTCCAGGGGGAGCACTGAAGCTTTCTTT.

This clone was found a few times. The chain is built from TRBV2 and TRBJ1-4, with D hard to call. The CDR3 has 20 amino acids. CDR1 is SNHLY and CDR2 is FYNNEI in the germline V gene. The V end lost 0 bases, the J end lost 8 bases, and 28 bases lay between the germline ends. CDR3 sequence (DNA): TGTGCCAGCAGTGAAGCGCTAGGAGCGACTGGGTCGGATTTAACGGAAAAACTGTTTTTT. Translation: CASSEALGATGSDLTEKLFF.

The gene calls are TRBV28 and TRBJ1-1; tentatively, D is TRBD1 (5 bases). The CDR3 runs to 14 residues. CDR1 and CDR2 (germline): MDHEN, SYDVKM. Trimming left V 10 bases short and J 5 bases short, with 20 bases between. In nucleotides, the CDR3 is TGTGCCACGAGGCTGGGTCAGGGAAATACTGAAGCTTTCTTT. This encodes CATRLGQGNTEAFF.

V is TRBV11-3 and J is TRBJ2-1; 7 bases align to TRBD1. This CDR3 contains 13 residues. Germline V gene data show CDR1 as SGHNT and CDR2 as YENEEA. J gave up 7 bases and V 8 bases, and 8 bases lay outside the gene matches. The chain's CDR3 is CASSQGDENEQFF. The CDR3 coding sequence is TGTGCCAGCTCCCAGGGGGATGAGAATGAGCAGTTCTTC.

The count of this clone is one. The chain combines TRBV23-1 with TRBJ2-5; D is possibly TRBD2 (5 bases). TRBV23-1 is designated an ORF whose function remains uncertain. The CDR3 length is 14 residues. The germline V and J ends were trimmed by 4 bases and 0 bases, with 9 bases remaining between them. CDR3 region: CASSRELNQETQYF. For the CDR3, the DNA is TGCGCCAGCAGTCGGGAGCTGAACCAAGAGACCCAGTACTTC.

In its sample, this clone was seen once. The chain's CDR3 is CASSPGQSYNEQFF. CDR3 DNA sequence: TGCGCCAGCAGCCCTGGACAGTCCTACAATGAGCAGTTCTTC. The rearrangement links TRBV5-1 to TRBJ2-1, with TRBD1 as a possible D gene (6 bases). Trimming took 4 bases from V and 1 from J, leaving 9 bases between them. Per germline, CDR1 SGHRS and CDR2 YFSETQ. The CDR3 spans 14 residues.

The CDR3 DNA reads as TGTGCCAGCAGCATCCCGGGGAGGGAAAAACTGTTTTTT. Translation gives CASSIPGREKLFF. The rearrangement uses TRBV7-2 and TRBJ1-4, with D unclear. CDR3 size: 13 residues. Looked up from germline, CDR1 is SGHTA and CDR2 is FQGNSA. Trimming cost V 5 bases and J 8 bases, with 12 bases left between them.

This clone was counted only a few times. J is TRBJ1-5 and V is TRBV3-1 (or the pseudogene TRBV3-2); 8 positions agree with TRBD1. Germline V lookup: CDR1 LGHDT, CDR2 YNNKEL (reference sequence). The CDR3 contains 15 residues. V lost 5 bases to trimming and J lost 2 bases; unmatched junction nucleotides: 5. The CDR3 protein is CASSTTGDGNQPQHF. DNA for the CDR3: TGTGCCAGCAGCACGACAGGGGATGGCAATCAGCCCCAGCATTTT.

This clone appeared a single time. This chain uses TRBV28 with TRBJ1-2, with D possibly matching TRBD1 (5 bases). The V end was cut by 3 bases, the J end by 6 bases, with 17 bases between. The CDR3 consists of 15 residues. The germline V gene has CDR1 MDHEN and CDR2 SYDVKM. The CDR3 sequence is CASSFTRAGRDGYTF. The CDR3 DNA is TGTGCCAGCAGTTTCACCAGGGCCGGCCGGGATGGCTACACCTTC.

The chain joins TRBV7-2 to TRBJ2-5; 12 bases are a match to TRBD2. Losses at the gene ends were 5 bases for V and 5 bases for J; bases not matched to a gene: 9. Germline CDR1 reads SGHTA; CDR2 reads FQGNSA. The CDR3 loop spans 16 amino acids. CDR3 DNA: TGTGCCAGCAGCCGGGGACTAGCGGGCGCAAGGGAGACCCAGTACTTC. Translation: CASSRGLAGARETQYF.

This chain connects TRBV28 to TRBJ2-3, with TRBD1 matching 7 bases. The CDR3 is 15 residues long. From germline, CDR1 is MDHEN and CDR2 SYDVKM. Trimming cost V 8 bases and J 0 bases; bases outside gene matches: 8. CDR3: CASLRQGPSTDTQYF. The CDR3 DNA is TGTGCCAGCCTGAGACAGGGCCCGAGCACAGATACGCAGTATTTT.

This clone has a single count. The chain's CDR3 is CAWSAGTGAPEAFF. DNA of the CDR3: TGTGCCTGGAGTGCCGGGACAGGGGCGCCCGAAGCTTTCTTT. The chain links TRBV30 to TRBJ1-1; 10 nucleotides match TRBD1. There are 14 residues in the CDR3. Per the germline V gene, CDR1 is GTSNPN and CDR2 is SVGIG (reference sequence). Trimming at V came to 1 base and at J to 8 bases, leaving 7 bases not matched to a gene.

The J gene is TRBJ2-1, the V gene TRBV6-4; 10 nucleotides line up with TRBD2. Germline CDR1 is MRHNA and CDR2 is SNTAGT. There are 14 residues in the CDR3. The V and J ends lost 7 bases and 6 bases, in that order; junction bases with no gene match: 6. CDR3 DNA sequence: TGTGCCAGCATAAGTAGCGGGAGGTCCAATGAGCAGTTCTTC. Its translation: CASISSGRSNEQFF.

This clone was seen once. The chain has TRBV28 and TRBJ2-1; 7 bases line up with TRBD2. The germline V gene has CDR1 MDHEN and CDR2 SYDVKM. Germline trimming cut 6 bases from V and 3 bases from J; bases unmatched to any gene: 8. The CDR3 covers 15 residues. The CDR3 protein is CASSHPLAGYNEQFF. DNA of the CDR3: TGTGCCAGCAGCCACCCCTTAGCGGGCTACAATGAGCAGTTCTTC.

V usage is TRBV27 and J usage is TRBJ2-1, with 7 bases identical to TRBD1. Germline V gives CDR1 MNHEY, CDR2 SMNVEV (reference sequence). The CDR3 spans 15 residues. Germline trimming cut 2 bases from V and 10 bases from J; bases unmatched to any gene: 11. The CDR3 here is CASSLNTGARKEQFF. In DNA form, the CDR3 reads TGTGCCAGCAGTTTAAACACAGGGGCGCGCAAGGAGCAGTTCTTC.

Concerning this clone: Other DNA sequences in the sample encode the same CDR3. The V gene is TRBV5-4, the J gene TRBJ1-1; weak D call: TRBD1 (5 bases). CDR3 length: 13 residues. Germline assignment: CDR1 SGHNT and CDR2 YYREEE (reference sequence). Trimming left V 0 bases short and J 5 bases short, with 8 bases between. This CDR3 reads CASSLVSGTEAFF. The CDR3 bases are TGTGCCAGCAGCTTGGTTTCAGGGACTGAAGCTTTCTTT.

The CDR3 region has the DNA TGTGCCAGCAGCTCACTAGCGGGGGGTTCCTACAATGAGCAGTTCTTC. As protein: CASSSLAGGSYNEQFF. V is TRBV11-2 and J is TRBJ2-1; 12 nucleotides align to TRBD2. The V gene's germline CDR1 is SGHAT and CDR2 FQNNGV. The V and J ends lost 4 bases and 1 base, in that order; junction bases with no gene match: 2. This CDR3 has 16 amino acids.

The chain carries TRBV2 and TRBJ1-3; perhaps TRBD1 as D (6 bases). Per the germline V gene, CDR1 is SNHLY and CDR2 is FYNNEI. The V end lost 5 bases, the J end lost 0 bases, and 11 bases lay between the germline ends. The CDR3 contains 15 residues. CDR3 loop: CASSRQDLSGNTIYF. The CDR3 region has the DNA TGTGCCAGCAGTCGACAGGACCTCTCTGGAAACACCATATATTTT.

The V and J genes are TRBV5-1 and TRBJ2-7, with a weak D call TRBD1 (6 bases). Between the trimmed V and J ends, which lost 4 bases and 3 bases, there was a span of 14 bases. The CDR3 has 14 amino acids. Germline-derived CDR1 and CDR2 are SGHRS and YFSETQ. The CDR3 reads CASSGRDTIYEQYF. The CDR3 DNA is TGCGCCAGCAGCGGCCGGGACACTATCTACGAGCAGTACTTC.

This CDR3 reads CSVETGVNTGELFF. CDR3 in DNA: TGCAGCGTCGAGACAGGGGTGAACACCGGGGAGCTGTTTTTT. The V and J genes are TRBV29-1 and TRBJ2-2; 8 bases map to TRBD1. J gave up 1 base and V 6 bases, and 4 bases lay outside the gene matches. This CDR3 spans 14 amino acids. CDR1 SQVTM and CDR2 ANQGSEA come from the germline V gene.